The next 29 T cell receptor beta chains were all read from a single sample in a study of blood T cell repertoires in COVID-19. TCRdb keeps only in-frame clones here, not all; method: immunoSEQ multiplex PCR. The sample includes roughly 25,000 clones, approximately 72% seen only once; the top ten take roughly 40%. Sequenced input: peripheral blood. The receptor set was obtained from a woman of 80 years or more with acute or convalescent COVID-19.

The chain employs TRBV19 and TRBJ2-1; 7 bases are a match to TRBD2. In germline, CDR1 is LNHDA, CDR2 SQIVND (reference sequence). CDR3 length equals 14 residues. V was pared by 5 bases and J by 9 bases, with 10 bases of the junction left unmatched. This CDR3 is CASSDGGGPGEQFF. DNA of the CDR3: TGTGCCAGTAGTGACGGGGGAGGGCCCGGTGAGCAGTTCTTC.

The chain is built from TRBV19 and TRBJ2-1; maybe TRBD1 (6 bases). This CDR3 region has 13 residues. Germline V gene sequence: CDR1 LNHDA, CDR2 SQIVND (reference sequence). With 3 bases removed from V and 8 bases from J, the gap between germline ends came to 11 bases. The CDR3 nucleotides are TGTGCCAGTAGTATCTCCCCAGGGGATGAGCAGTTCTTC. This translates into CASSISPGDEQFF.

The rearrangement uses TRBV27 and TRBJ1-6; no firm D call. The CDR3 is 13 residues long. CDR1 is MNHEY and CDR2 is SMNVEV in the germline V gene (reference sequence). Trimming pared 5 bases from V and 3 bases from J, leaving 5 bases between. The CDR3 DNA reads TGTGCCAGCAGTACTGTCTATAATTCACCCCTCCACTTT. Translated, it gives CASSTVYNSPLHF.

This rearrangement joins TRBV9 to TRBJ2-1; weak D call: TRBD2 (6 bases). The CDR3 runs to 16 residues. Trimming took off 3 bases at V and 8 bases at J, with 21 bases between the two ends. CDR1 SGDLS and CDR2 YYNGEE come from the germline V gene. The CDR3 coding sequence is TGTGCCAGCAGCGCATCTAGCGTGGGGCCCCAATATGAGCAGTTCTTC. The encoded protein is CASSASSVGPQYEQFF.

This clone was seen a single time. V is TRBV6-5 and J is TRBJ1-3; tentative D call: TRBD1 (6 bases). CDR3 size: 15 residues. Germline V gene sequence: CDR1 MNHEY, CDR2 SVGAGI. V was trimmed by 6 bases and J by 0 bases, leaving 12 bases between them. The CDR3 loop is CASSGGLRSGNTIYF. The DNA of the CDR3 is TGTGCCAGCAGCGGGGGGCTTCGCTCTGGAAACACCATATATTTT.

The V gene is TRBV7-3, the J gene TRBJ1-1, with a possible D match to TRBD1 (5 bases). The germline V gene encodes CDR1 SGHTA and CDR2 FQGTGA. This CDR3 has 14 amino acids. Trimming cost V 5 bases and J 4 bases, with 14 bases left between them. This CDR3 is CASSPSGGGTEAFF. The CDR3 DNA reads TGTGCCAGCAGCCCTTCGGGGGGTGGCACTGAAGCTTTCTTT.

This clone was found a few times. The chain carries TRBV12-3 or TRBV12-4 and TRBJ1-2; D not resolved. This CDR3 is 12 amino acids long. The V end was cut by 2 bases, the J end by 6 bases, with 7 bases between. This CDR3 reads CASSLSSNGYTF. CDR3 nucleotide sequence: TGTGCCAGCAGTTTATCTAGTAATGGCTACACCTTC.

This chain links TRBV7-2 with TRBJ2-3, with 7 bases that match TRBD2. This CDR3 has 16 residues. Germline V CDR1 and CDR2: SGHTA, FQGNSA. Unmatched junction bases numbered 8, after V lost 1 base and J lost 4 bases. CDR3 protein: CASSLGRGTVADTQYF. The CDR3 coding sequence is TGTGCCAGCAGCTTAGGGCGGGGGACTGTAGCAGATACGCAGTATTTT. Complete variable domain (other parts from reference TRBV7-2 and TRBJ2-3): GAGVSQSPSNKVTEKGKDVELRCDPISGHTALYWYRQSLGQGLEFLIYFQGNSAPDKSGLPSDRFSAERTGGSVSTLTIQRTQQEDSAVYLCASSLGRGTVADTQYFGPGTRLTVL.

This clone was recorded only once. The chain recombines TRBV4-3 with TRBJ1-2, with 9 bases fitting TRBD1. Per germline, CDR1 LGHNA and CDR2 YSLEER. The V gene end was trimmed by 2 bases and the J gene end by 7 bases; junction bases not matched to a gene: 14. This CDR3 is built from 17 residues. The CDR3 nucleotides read TGCGCCAGCAGCCAAATTCAGGTCAAACAGGGGGCAGTTGGCTACACCTTC. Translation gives CASSQIQVKQGAVGYTF.

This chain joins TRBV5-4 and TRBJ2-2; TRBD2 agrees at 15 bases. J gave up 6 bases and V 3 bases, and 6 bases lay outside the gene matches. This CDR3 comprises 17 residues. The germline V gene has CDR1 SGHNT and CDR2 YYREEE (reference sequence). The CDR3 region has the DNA TGTGCCAGCAGCTCTCGGACTAGCGGGGGGGCCGCCGGGGAGCTGTTTTTT. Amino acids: CASSSRTSGGAAGELFF.

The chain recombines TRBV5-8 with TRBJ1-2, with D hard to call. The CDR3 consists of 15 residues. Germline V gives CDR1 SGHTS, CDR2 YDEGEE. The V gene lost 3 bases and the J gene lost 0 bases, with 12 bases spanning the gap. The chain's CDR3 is CASSSNPRSNYGYTF. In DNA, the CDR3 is TGTGCCAGCAGCTCCAACCCGCGATCTAACTATGGCTACACCTTC.

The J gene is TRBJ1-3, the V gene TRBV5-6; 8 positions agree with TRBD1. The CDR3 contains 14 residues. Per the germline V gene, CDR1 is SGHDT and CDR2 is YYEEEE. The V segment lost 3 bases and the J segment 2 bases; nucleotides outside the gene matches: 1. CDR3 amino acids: CASSWTGPGNTIYF. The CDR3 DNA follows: TGTGCCAGCAGCTGGACAGGGCCTGGAAACACCATATATTTT.

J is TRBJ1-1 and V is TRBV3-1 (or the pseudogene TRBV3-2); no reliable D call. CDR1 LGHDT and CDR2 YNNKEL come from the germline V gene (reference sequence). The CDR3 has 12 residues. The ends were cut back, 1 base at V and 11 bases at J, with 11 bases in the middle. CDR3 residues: CASSQGSLRAFF. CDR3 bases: TGTGCCAGCAGCCAAGGTTCGTTACGGGCTTTCTTT.

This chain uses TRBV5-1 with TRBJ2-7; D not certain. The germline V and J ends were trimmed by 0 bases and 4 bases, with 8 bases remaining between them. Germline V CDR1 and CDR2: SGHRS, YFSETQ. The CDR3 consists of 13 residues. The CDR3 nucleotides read TGCGCCAGCAGCTTGGCAGGTCAATACGAGCAGTACTTC. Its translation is CASSLAGQYEQYF.

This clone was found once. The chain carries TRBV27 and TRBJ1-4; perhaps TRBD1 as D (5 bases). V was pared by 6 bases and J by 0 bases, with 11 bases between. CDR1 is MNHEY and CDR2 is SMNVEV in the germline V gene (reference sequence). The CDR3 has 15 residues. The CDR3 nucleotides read TGTGCCAGCAGAACCCAGACAGCAACTAATGAAAAACTGTTTTTT. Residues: CASRTQTATNEKLFF. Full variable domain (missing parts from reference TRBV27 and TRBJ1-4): EAQVTQNPRYLITVTGKKLTVTCSQNMNHEYMSWYRQDPGLGLRQIYYSMNVEVTDKGDVPEGYKVSRKEKRNFPLILESPSPNQTSLYFCASRTQTATNEKLFFGSGTQLSVL.

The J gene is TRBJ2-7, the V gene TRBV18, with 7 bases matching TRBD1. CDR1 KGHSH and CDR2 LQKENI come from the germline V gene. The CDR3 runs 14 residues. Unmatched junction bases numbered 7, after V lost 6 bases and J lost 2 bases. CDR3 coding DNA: TGTGCCAGCTCCCGGACAGGTACTACCTACGAGCAGTACTTC. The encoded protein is CASSRTGTTYEQYF.

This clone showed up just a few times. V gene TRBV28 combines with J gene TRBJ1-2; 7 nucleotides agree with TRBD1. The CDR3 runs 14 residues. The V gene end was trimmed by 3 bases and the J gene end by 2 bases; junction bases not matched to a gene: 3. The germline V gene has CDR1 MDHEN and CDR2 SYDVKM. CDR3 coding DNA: TGTGCCAGCAGTTTCTCGACAGGGAACTATGGCTACACCTTC. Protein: CASSFSTGNYGYTF.

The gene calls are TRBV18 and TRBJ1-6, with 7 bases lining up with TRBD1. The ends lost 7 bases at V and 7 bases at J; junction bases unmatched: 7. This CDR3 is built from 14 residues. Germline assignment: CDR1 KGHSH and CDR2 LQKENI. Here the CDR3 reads CASCPTGANSPLHF. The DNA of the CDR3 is TGTGCCAGCTGCCCAACAGGGGCGAATTCACCCCTCCACTTT. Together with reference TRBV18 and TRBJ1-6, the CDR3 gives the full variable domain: NAGVMQNPRHLVRRRGQEARLRCSPMKGHSHVYWYRQLPEEGLKFMVYLQKENIIDESGMPKERFSAEFPKEGPSILRIQQVVRGDSAAYFCASCPTGANSPLHFGNGTRLTVT.

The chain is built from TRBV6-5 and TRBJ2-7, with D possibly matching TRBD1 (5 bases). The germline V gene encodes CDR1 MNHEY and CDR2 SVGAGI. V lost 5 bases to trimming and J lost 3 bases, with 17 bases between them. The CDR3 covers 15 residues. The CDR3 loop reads CASSQRGQGYYEQYF. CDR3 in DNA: TGTGCCAGCAGTCAAAGGGGCCAGGGCTACTACGAGCAGTACTTC.

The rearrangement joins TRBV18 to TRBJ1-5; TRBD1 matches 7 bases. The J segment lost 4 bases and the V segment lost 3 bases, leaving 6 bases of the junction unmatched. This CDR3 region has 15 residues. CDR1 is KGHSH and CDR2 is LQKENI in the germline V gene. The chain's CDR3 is CASSPDRADNQPQHF. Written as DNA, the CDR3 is TGTGCCAGCTCACCTGACAGGGCCGATAATCAGCCCCAGCATTTT.

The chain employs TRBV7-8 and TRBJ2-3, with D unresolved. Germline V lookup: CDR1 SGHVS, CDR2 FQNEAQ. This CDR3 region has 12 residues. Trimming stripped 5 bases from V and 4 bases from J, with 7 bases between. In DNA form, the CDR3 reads TGTGCCAGCAGCGTCCTCTCAGATACGCAGTATTTT. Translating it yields CASSVLSDTQYF.

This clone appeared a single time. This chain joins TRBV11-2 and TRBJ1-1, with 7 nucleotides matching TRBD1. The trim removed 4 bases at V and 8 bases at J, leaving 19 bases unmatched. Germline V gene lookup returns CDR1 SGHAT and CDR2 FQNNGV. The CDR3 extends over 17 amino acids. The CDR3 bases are TGTGCCAGCAGCTCCTACAGGGACAGTGGAGTCATAATGGAAGCTTTCTTT. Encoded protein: CASSSYRDSGVIMEAFF.

The CDR3: CASSSGAYNEQFF. In DNA, the CDR3 is TGTGCCAGCAGTTCGGGTGCCTACAATGAGCAGTTCTTC. V is TRBV28 and J is TRBJ2-1, with D hard to call. The germline gives CDR1 MDHEN, CDR2 SYDVKM. Trimming pared 4 bases from V and 2 bases from J, leaving 6 bases between. The CDR3 is 13 residues long.

CDR3 sequence (DNA): TGTGCCAGCAGTCTAATAGGGGGAAGTGAGGCTTTCTTT. It codes for CASSLIGGSEAFF. J is TRBJ1-1 and V is TRBV12-3 or TRBV12-4, with D possibly matching TRBD1 (6 bases). V was cut by 5 bases and J by 11 bases, with 18 bases left in between. This CDR3 region has 13 residues.

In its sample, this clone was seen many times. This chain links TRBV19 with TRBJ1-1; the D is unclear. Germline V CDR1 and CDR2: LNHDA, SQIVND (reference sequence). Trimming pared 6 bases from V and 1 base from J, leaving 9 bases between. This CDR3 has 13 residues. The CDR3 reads CASSTTGNTEAFF. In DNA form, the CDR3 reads TGTGCCAGTAGCACGACGGGGAACACTGAAGCTTTCTTT.

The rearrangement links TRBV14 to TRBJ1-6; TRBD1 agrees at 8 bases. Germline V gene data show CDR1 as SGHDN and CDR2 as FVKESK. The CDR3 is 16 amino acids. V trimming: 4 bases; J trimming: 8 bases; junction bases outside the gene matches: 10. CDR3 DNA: TGTGCCAGCAGCCCACGGACAGGGACCTTTGATTCACCCCTCCACTTT. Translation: CASSPRTGTFDSPLHF.

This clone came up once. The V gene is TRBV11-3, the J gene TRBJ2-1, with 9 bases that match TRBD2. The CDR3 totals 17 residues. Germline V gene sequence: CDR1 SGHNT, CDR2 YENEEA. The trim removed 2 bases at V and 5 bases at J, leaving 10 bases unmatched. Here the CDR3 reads CASSLSLAGFGHNEQFF. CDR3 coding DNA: TGTGCCAGCAGCTTATCCCTAGCGGGGTTTGGGCACAATGAGCAGTTCTTC.

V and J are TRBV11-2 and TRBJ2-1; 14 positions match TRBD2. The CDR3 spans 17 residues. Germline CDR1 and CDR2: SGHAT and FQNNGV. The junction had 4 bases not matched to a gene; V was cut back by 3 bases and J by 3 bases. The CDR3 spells CASSFGTSGSSYNEQFF. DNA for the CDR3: TGTGCCAGCAGCTTCGGGACTAGCGGGAGTAGCTACAATGAGCAGTTCTTC.

The CDR3 DNA follows: TGCGCCAGCAGCTTCCGGGACAGGGGAACCGGGGAGCTGTTTTTT. This codes for CASSFRDRGTGELFF. This chain connects TRBV5-1 to TRBJ2-2; TRBD1 aligns across 10 bases. V lost 2 bases, J lost 5 bases, and 3 bases stayed unmatched. Germline V gene sequence: CDR1 SGHRS, CDR2 YFSETQ. This CDR3 comprises 15 residues.